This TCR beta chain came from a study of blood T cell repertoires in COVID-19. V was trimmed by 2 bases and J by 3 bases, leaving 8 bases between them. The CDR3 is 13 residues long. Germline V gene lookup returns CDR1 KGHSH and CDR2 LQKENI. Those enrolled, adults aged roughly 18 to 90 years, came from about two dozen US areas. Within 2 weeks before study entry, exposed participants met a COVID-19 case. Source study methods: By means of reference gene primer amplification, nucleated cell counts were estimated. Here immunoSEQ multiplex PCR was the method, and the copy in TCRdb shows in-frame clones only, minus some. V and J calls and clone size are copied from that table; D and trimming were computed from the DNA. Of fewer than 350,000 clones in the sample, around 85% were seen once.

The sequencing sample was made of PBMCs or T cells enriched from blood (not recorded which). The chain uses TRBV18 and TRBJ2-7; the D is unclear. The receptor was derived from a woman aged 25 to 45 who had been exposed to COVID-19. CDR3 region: CASSPISVYEQYF. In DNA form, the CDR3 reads TGTGCCAGCTCACCAATTTCCGTCTACGAGCAGTACTTC.